This note documents a single T cell receptor (beta chain) sequence. Its antigen is unidentified. The CDR3 has 14 amino acids. V lost 10 bases, J lost 5 bases, and 12 bases stayed unmatched. Looked up from germline, CDR1 is LNHDA and CDR2 is SQIVND (reference sequence). These data belong to a study of T cell responses to AZD1222 COVID-19 vaccine. Findings of the study overall: Reportedly, nearly half of unique spike TCRs recognized epitopes outside B.1.351/B.1.1.7 mutations. In a largely white British group with more females than males, clonal diversity was possibly underestimated.

Clones were read by immunoSEQ multiplex PCR, and TCRdb kept only the in-frame ones, dropping some. The profile shows 100,000 to 150,000 clones, about 93% of them singletons. V is TRBV19 and J is TRBJ1-1; 8 bases are shared with TRBD1. This receptor was obtained from an adult in good health. This sample comprised peripheral blood, obtained on day 0 of AZD1222 vaccination. CDR3 sequence reads: CATRLGTGGTEAFF. CDR3 coding DNA: TGTGCCACCAGACTGGGGACAGGCGGTACTGAAGCTTTCTTT. Together with reference TRBV19 and TRBJ1-1, the CDR3 gives the full variable domain: DGGITQSPKYLFRKEGQNVTLSCEQNLNHDAMYWYRQDPGQGLRLIYYSQIVNDFQKGDIAEGYSVSREKKESFPLTVTSAQKNPTAFYLCATRLGTGGTEAFFGQGTRLTVV.